This T cell receptor (beta chain) was retrieved from a study of T-cell reconstitution after alpha-beta-depleted transplantation in children. Per germline, CDR1 SGHRS and CDR2 YFSETQ. V was clipped by 3 bases and J by 7 bases, with 13 bases between them. This CDR3 has 14 residues. This clonotype came up many times. Molecular barcoding with unique molecular identifiers was used for the TCRbeta library. TCRdb re-called the PCR reads through MiXCR, storing one row per CDR3 protein. The sample consists of about 280,000 distinct CDR3 sequences, about 9.9% of them appearing once. This sequence joins TRBV5-1 and TRBJ1-4, with D uncertain. The sequence came from a male patient between 2 and 10 years old who had a stem cell transplant for chronic granulomatous disease, so the T cells may come from the graft donor. The sample here was peripheral blood, taken 180 days after TCRalphabeta/CD19-depleted stem cell transplant. CDR3 region: CASSYGPGGEKLFF. The CDR3 nucleotides are TGCGCCAGCAGCTACGGACCCGGAGGTGAAAAACTGTTTTTT.